These T cell receptor beta chains were read from a single sample in a study of blood T cell repertoires in COVID-19. Clones were read by immunoSEQ multiplex PCR, and TCRdb kept only the in-frame ones, dropping some. The sample contains fewer than 200,000 clones, around 83% of which appear only once. Material for sequencing was PBMCs or T cells enriched from blood (not recorded which). Every receptor here comes from a woman aged 45 to 65 in a cohort exposed to, infected with or recovered from COVID-19 (not recorded which). Both conserved end residues are part of each CDR3. The D gene is left open where the match is weak. Part of the rows lack a size; the others show once, few, many or a class for expanded clones.

j_gene: TRBJ2-7; v_gene: TRBV25-1; d_gene: .; abundance: .; CDR3nt: TGTGCCAGCAGTGACCCCCGCGGGGGCCCCTACGAGCAGTACTTC; CDR3aa: CASSDPRGGPYEQYF
j_gene: TRBJ1-3; v_gene: TRBV5-5; d_gene: .; abundance: .; CDR3nt: TGTGCCAGCAGCTTGCGACACAGCTCTGGAAACACCATATATTTT; CDR3aa: CASSLRHSSGNTIYF
j_gene: TRBJ1-2; v_gene: TRBV5-1; d_gene: .; abundance: .; CDR3nt: TGCGCCAGCAGCTTATACAGGGACGGCTACACCTTC; CDR3aa: CASSLYRDGYTF
j_gene: TRBJ1-1; v_gene: TRBV7-8; d_gene: .; abundance: .; CDR3nt: TGTGCCAGCAGCTTAGCGGGGCCGAACACTGAAGCTTTCTTT; CDR3aa: CASSLAGPNTEAFF
j_gene: TRBJ2-5; v_gene: TRBV5-1; d_gene: .; abundance: .; CDR3nt: TGCGCCAGCAGCTTGGAGGGACAAAAGGTGGAGACCCAGTACTTC; CDR3aa: CASSLEGQKVETQYF
j_gene: TRBJ1-1; v_gene: TRBV19; d_gene: .; abundance: .; CDR3nt: TGTGCCTCAACAAACAGGGCTACGAACACTGAAGCTTTCTTT; CDR3aa: CASTNRATNTEAFF
j_gene: TRBJ2-3; v_gene: TRBV7-6; d_gene: TRBD2; abundance: .; CDR3nt: TGTGCCAGCAGCTTGACTAGCGGGAGGGTCACTAGCACAGATACGCAGTATTTT; CDR3aa: CASSLTSGRVTSTDTQYF
j_gene: TRBJ1-1; v_gene: TRBV7-9; d_gene: .; abundance: .; CDR3nt: TGTGCCAGCAGCGCCCCCCTCGACAGGCTAACAATGAACACTGAAGCTTTCTTT; CDR3aa: CASSAPLDRLTMNTEAFF
j_gene: TRBJ1-1; v_gene: TRBV6-1; d_gene: .; abundance: .; CDR3nt: TGTGCCAGCAGTGAAGCGCAGGATAACACTGAAGCTTTCTTT; CDR3aa: CASSEAQDNTEAFF
j_gene: TRBJ1-1; v_gene: TRBV28; d_gene: .; abundance: .; CDR3nt: TGTGCCAGCAGTTTAAGGAGGGGCAGAGGAGGTGAAGCTTTCTTT; CDR3aa: CASSLRRGRGGEAFF
j_gene: TRBJ2-7; v_gene: TRBV7-9; d_gene: .; abundance: few; CDR3nt: TGTGCCAGCTCCGGGGAGTACGAGCAGTACTTC; CDR3aa: CASSGEYEQYF
j_gene: TRBJ1-4; v_gene: TRBV10-3; d_gene: TRBD1; abundance: .; CDR3nt: TGTGCCATCAGTGAGTGGACAGGGGGTTTTCGTGAAAAACTGTTTTTT; CDR3aa: CAISEWTGGFREKLFF
j_gene: TRBJ2-5; v_gene: TRBV6-4; d_gene: .; abundance: .; CDR3nt: TGTGCCAGCAGTGACTCGAGGAACAAACAAGAGACCCAGTACTTC; CDR3aa: CASSDSRNKQETQYF
j_gene: TRBJ2-5; v_gene: TRBV3-1/TRBV3-2; d_gene: .; abundance: .; CDR3nt: TGTGCCAGCAGCCAACAATCTACCGGGGAGGGGGCCCAGTACTTC; CDR3aa: CASSQQSTGEGAQYF
j_gene: TRBJ2-1; v_gene: TRBV4-1; d_gene: .; abundance: .; CDR3nt: TGCGCCAGCCGAGCGGTCGACTCCTACAATGAGCAGTTCTTC; CDR3aa: CASRAVDSYNEQFF
j_gene: TRBJ1-5; v_gene: TRBV28; d_gene: .; abundance: .; CDR3nt: TGTGCCAGCAACACAGGGTCGGGCAATCAGCCCCAGCATTTT; CDR3aa: CASNTGSGNQPQHF
j_gene: TRBJ1-4; v_gene: TRBV28; d_gene: .; abundance: .; CDR3nt: TGTGCCAGCAGTTCCGGACAGCTAACTAATGAAAAACTGTTTTTT; CDR3aa: CASSSGQLTNEKLFF
j_gene: TRBJ2-5; v_gene: TRBV6-5; d_gene: TRBD1; abundance: .; CDR3nt: TGTGCCAGCAGTTCGTTGGGACAGAACCCAGAGACCCAGTACTTC; CDR3aa: CASSSLGQNPETQYF
j_gene: TRBJ1-5; v_gene: TRBV28; d_gene: TRBD1; abundance: .; CDR3nt: TGTGCCAGCAGTCCGCCGGGACAGGGCAATCAGCCCCAGCATTTT; CDR3aa: CASSPPGQGNQPQHF
j_gene: TRBJ1-3; v_gene: TRBV9; d_gene: TRBD1; abundance: .; CDR3nt: TGTGCCAGCAGCGTGGGACAGGGCCCTACTTACACCATATATTTT; CDR3aa: CASSVGQGPTYTIYF
j_gene: TRBJ2-3; v_gene: TRBV2; d_gene: .; abundance: .; CDR3nt: TGTGCCAGCGTGGGGAGCAGACCGAGCACAGATACGCAGTATTTT; CDR3aa: CASVGSRPSTDTQYF
j_gene: TRBJ2-3; v_gene: TRBV19; d_gene: .; abundance: .; CDR3nt: TGTGCCAGTAGCCCCGGCGGGGGCACAGATACGCAGTATTTT; CDR3aa: CASSPGGGTDTQYF
j_gene: TRBJ2-1; v_gene: TRBV7-9; d_gene: TRBD2; abundance: few; CDR3nt: TGTGCCAGTACTAGCGGGGACTACAATGAGCAGTTCTTC; CDR3aa: CASTSGDYNEQFF
j_gene: TRBJ2-7; v_gene: TRBV7-9; d_gene: .; abundance: .; CDR3nt: TGTGCCAGCAGCTTAGCGGGGGGAACCTACGAGCAGTACTTC; CDR3aa: CASSLAGGTYEQYF
j_gene: TRBJ2-5; v_gene: TRBV7-9; d_gene: .; abundance: .; CDR3nt: TGTGCCAGCAGCTTAGACGCTCGGACTACCCTATACTTC; CDR3aa: CASSLDARTTLYF
j_gene: TRBJ2-4; v_gene: TRBV15; d_gene: TRBD2; abundance: .; CDR3nt: TGTGCCACCAGCAGACAAAGTAGCGGGGGGGCGAAAAACATTCAGTACTTC; CDR3aa: CATSRQSSGGAKNIQYF
j_gene: TRBJ2-5; v_gene: TRBV7-8; d_gene: .; abundance: .; CDR3nt: TGTGCCAGCAGCCTACCCAGAGACGGGGAGACCCAGTACTTC; CDR3aa: CASSLPRDGETQYF
j_gene: TRBJ2-1; v_gene: TRBV18; d_gene: .; abundance: .; CDR3nt: TGTGCCAGCTCCCCCCTTGAGGGGGGGAATGAGCAGTTCTTC; CDR3aa: CASSPLEGGNEQFF
j_gene: TRBJ2-1; v_gene: TRBV11-3; d_gene: .; abundance: .; CDR3nt: TGTGCCAGCAGCCCCAGGGGTATCAACAATGAGCAGTTCTTC; CDR3aa: CASSPRGINNEQFF
j_gene: TRBJ1-2; v_gene: TRBV6-5; d_gene: .; abundance: .; CDR3nt: TGTGCCAGCAGTTACTCAAGGGGCGCTAACTATGGCTACACCTTC; CDR3aa: CASSYSRGANYGYTF
j_gene: TRBJ2-7; v_gene: TRBV7-9; d_gene: .; abundance: .; CDR3nt: TGTGCCAGCAGCTTTTGGTCTAGCGAAACCTACGAGCAGTACTTC; CDR3aa: CASSFWSSETYEQYF
j_gene: TRBJ1-6; v_gene: TRBV11-2; d_gene: .; abundance: .; CDR3nt: TGTGCCAGCAGGATTGAGTGGTCCTATAATTCACCCCTCCACTTT; CDR3aa: CASRIEWSYNSPLHF
j_gene: TRBJ2-1; v_gene: TRBV29-1; d_gene: TRBD1; abundance: few; CDR3nt: TGCAGCGTTGAAATCAGGGGGCGTAGCAATGAGCAGTTCTTC; CDR3aa: CSVEIRGRSNEQFF
j_gene: TRBJ2-7; v_gene: TRBV5-6; d_gene: TRBD1; abundance: .; CDR3nt: TGTGCCAGCAGCTTGGCAGGCGACAGGGAGATTTACGAGCAGTACTTC; CDR3aa: CASSLAGDREIYEQYF
j_gene: TRBJ2-7; v_gene: TRBV5-1; d_gene: TRBD1; abundance: .; CDR3nt: TGCGCCAGCAGCTTGTCGGGGCAGGGGGCCTACGAGCAGTACTTC; CDR3aa: CASSLSGQGAYEQYF
j_gene: TRBJ2-7; v_gene: TRBV6-1; d_gene: .; abundance: .; CDR3nt: TGTGCCAGCAGTGAGAGTGTGTACGAGCAGTACTTC; CDR3aa: CASSESVYEQYF
j_gene: TRBJ2-7; v_gene: TRBV27; d_gene: .; abundance: .; CDR3nt: TGTGCCAGCAGTCTCGACTCTTCCTACGAGCAGTACTTC; CDR3aa: CASSLDSSYEQYF
j_gene: TRBJ2-3; v_gene: TRBV5-1; d_gene: .; abundance: .; CDR3nt: TGCGCCAGCAGCTTGACAGCAGGCGCAGATACGCAGTATTTT; CDR3aa: CASSLTAGADTQYF
j_gene: TRBJ1-5; v_gene: TRBV7-9; d_gene: .; abundance: .; CDR3nt: TGTGCCAGCAGCTCCTCCGGGGGAAGCAATCAGCCCCAGCATTTT; CDR3aa: CASSSSGGSNQPQHF
j_gene: TRBJ2-1; v_gene: TRBV28; d_gene: TRBD2; abundance: .; CDR3nt: TGTGCCAGCACCTCTAGAGACGCCGGGAGGCTCTTC; CDR3aa: CASTSRDAGRLF
j_gene: TRBJ2-3; v_gene: TRBV6-5; d_gene: TRBD2; abundance: .; CDR3nt: TGTGCCAGCATCCTAGCGGGGGGGGTAGATACGCAGTATTTT; CDR3aa: CASILAGGVDTQYF
j_gene: TRBJ2-1; v_gene: TRBV24-1; d_gene: .; abundance: .; CDR3nt: TGTGCCACCAGTGATTTGGTACAGGGGGGGATTTATGAGCAGTTCTTC; CDR3aa: CATSDLVQGGIYEQFF
j_gene: TRBJ2-1; v_gene: TRBV6-5; d_gene: .; abundance: once; CDR3nt: TGTGCCAGCAGCCAGCGTAATGAGCAGTTCTTC; CDR3aa: CASSQRNEQFF
j_gene: TRBJ2-4; v_gene: TRBV29-1; d_gene: TRBD1; abundance: .; CDR3nt: TGCAGCGTCGAATTAACAGGGGTCTCAGGCAAAAACATTCAGTACTTC; CDR3aa: CSVELTGVSGKNIQYF
j_gene: TRBJ1-1; v_gene: TRBV27; d_gene: TRBD1; abundance: .; CDR3nt: TGTGCCAGCAGTTTATCAGGGACAGGGAGTTCAGCTTTCTTT; CDR3aa: CASSLSGTGSSAFF
j_gene: TRBJ2-1; v_gene: TRBV1; d_gene: .; abundance: once; CDR3nt: TGCACCAGCAGCCAAGATGAACTCTCCTACAATGAGCAGTTCTTC; CDR3aa: CTSSQDELSYNEQFF
j_gene: TRBJ2-3; v_gene: TRBV4-1; d_gene: TRBD1; abundance: .; CDR3nt: TGCGCCAGCAGCGGACAGGGGACAGATACGCAGTATTTT; CDR3aa: CASSGQGTDTQYF
j_gene: TRBJ2-3; v_gene: TRBV11-3; d_gene: .; abundance: .; CDR3nt: TGTGCCAGCAGCTCCGGACTGGGGTCAGATACGCAGTATTTT; CDR3aa: CASSSGLGSDTQYF
j_gene: TRBJ2-1; v_gene: TRBV6-5; d_gene: TRBD2; abundance: .; CDR3nt: TGTGCCAGCAGGGAGACTAGCCGTAACAATGAGCAGTTCTTC; CDR3aa: CASRETSRNNEQFF
j_gene: TRBJ1-2; v_gene: TRBV9; d_gene: .; abundance: .; CDR3nt: TGTGCCAGCAGCCCCCGGTCCGGCTATGGCTACACCTTC; CDR3aa: CASSPRSGYGYTF
j_gene: TRBJ2-7; v_gene: TRBV6-2/TRBV6-3; d_gene: .; abundance: few; CDR3nt: TGTGCCAGCAGCCGAAGAGCCGGGATCTACGAGCAGTACTTC; CDR3aa: CASSRRAGIYEQYF
j_gene: TRBJ1-2; v_gene: TRBV3-1/TRBV3-2; d_gene: TRBD1; abundance: .; CDR3nt: TGTGCCAGCAGCCACCGGGACAGGGCCTATGGCTACACCTTC; CDR3aa: CASSHRDRAYGYTF
j_gene: TRBJ1-2; v_gene: TRBV28; d_gene: TRBD1; abundance: once; CDR3nt: TGTGCCAGCAGGGGGGAGGGACAGGCTAACTATGGCTACACCTTC; CDR3aa: CASRGEGQANYGYTF
j_gene: TRBJ2-3; v_gene: TRBV19; d_gene: TRBD1; abundance: few; CDR3nt: TGTGCCAGTAGTATAGAGGGACAGAATACACGCGCGCAGTATTTT; CDR3aa: CASSIEGQNTRAQYF
j_gene: TRBJ2-4; v_gene: TRBV18; d_gene: .; abundance: few; CDR3nt: TGTGCCAGCTCATCGACTGGCACGGCGGGAAACATTCAGTACTTC; CDR3aa: CASSSTGTAGNIQYF
j_gene: TRBJ2-4; v_gene: TRBV7-9; d_gene: TRBD2; abundance: .; CDR3nt: TGTGCCAGCAGCTTAATACTAGCGGGAGGGCCGGCCAAAAACATTCAGTACTTC; CDR3aa: CASSLILAGGPAKNIQYF
j_gene: TRBJ2-7; v_gene: TRBV28; d_gene: .; abundance: .; CDR3nt: TGTGCCAGCAGTACAGACGGCGGGCGCGAGCAGTACTTC; CDR3aa: CASSTDGGREQYF